This T cell receptor beta chain came from a study of cytotoxic CD8 clonotypes in ibrutinib-treated CLL. Overall study results and limits: Before falling back toward baseline at progression, clonality had risen at the time of ibrutinib response. On treatment, the uncommon public clonotypes contracted or remained stable.

Frozen-stored PBMCs produced 1.5 to 2.5 micrograms of genomic DNA for TCR beta libraries. This clone came up a few times. Its antigen is not known. Only in-frame clones appear in the TCRdb table, and some are missing; sequencing was by immunoSEQ multiplex PCR. The data hold 35,000 or so clones, with 60% to 80% observed a single time. With 3 bases clipped from V and 3 bases from J, the junction kept 8 bases outside the gene matches. The germline gives CDR1 ENHRY, CDR2 SYGVKD. The CDR3 has 16 residues. The sample was PBMCs, taken at disease progression, from a patient treated with ibrutinib. The rearrangement joins TRBV10-3 to TRBJ1-3, with 7 bases matching TRBD1. The sequence derives from a human donor with chronic lymphocytic leukemia. The CDR3 DNA reads as TGTGCCATCAGTGAATCTCCAGGGGGAGGTGGAAACACCATATATTTT. Protein: CAISESPGGGGNTIYF.